This passage covers 9 T cell receptor beta chains from one sample sequenced in a study of brain T cells in children with intractable seizures. Time point of the sample: blood from clinic visit 5 months post-surgery; TSC patient then seizure free. Only in-frame clones appear in the TCRdb table, and some are missing; sequencing was by immunoSEQ multiplex PCR. The sample carries a few hundred thousand clones, 93% recorded once. The sequencing used peripheral blood, collected approximately 5 months after surgery. The receptor set was obtained from a boy in the first two years of life with tuberous sclerosis and intractable seizures.

This rearrangement joins TRBV6-5 to TRBJ1-1; D unclear. The CDR3 totals 15 residues. From germline, CDR1 is MNHEY and CDR2 SVGAGI. Trimming took off 6 bases at V and 0 bases at J, with 14 bases between the two ends. The CDR3 nucleotides read TGTGCCAGCAGGAGATCCGGAGAAATGAACACTGAAGCTTTCTTT. Translation gives CASRRSGEMNTEAFF.

The CDR3 loop reads CASRYLRGGISYEQYF. The DNA for the CDR3 is TGTGCCAGCCGCTATCTTAGGGGGGGAATAAGCTACGAGCAGTACTTC. The gene calls are TRBV19 and TRBJ2-7, with a possible D match to TRBD2 (7 bases). Trimming took off 9 bases at V and 3 bases at J, with 24 bases between the two ends. Germline V CDR1 and CDR2: LNHDA, SQIVND (reference sequence). The CDR3 loop spans 16 amino acids.

This sequence joins TRBV9 and TRBJ1-1; tentatively, D is TRBD1 (5 bases). Germline V lookup: CDR1 SGDLS, CDR2 YYNGEE. V lost 4 bases to trimming and J lost 3 bases, with 10 bases between them. This CDR3 has 13 residues. DNA of the CDR3: TGTGCCAGCAGCCTGGGGGTGGACACTGAAGCTTTCTTT. It encodes CASSLGVDTEAFF.

The chain combines TRBV2 with TRBJ2-1, with D possibly matching TRBD2 (6 bases). CDR1 is SNHLY and CDR2 is FYNNEI in the germline V gene. The CDR3 contains 13 residues. With 10 bases removed from V and 1 base from J, the gap between germline ends came to 11 bases. CDR3 residues: CAISGPSYNEQFF. In DNA, the CDR3 is TGTGCCATTAGCGGTCCGTCCTACAATGAGCAGTTCTTC.

V usage is TRBV29-1 and J usage is TRBJ2-3, with D possibly TRBD2 on 5 matching bases. CDR1 is SQVTM and CDR2 is ANQGSEA in the germline V gene. The CDR3 totals 15 residues. V was cut by 0 bases and J by 4 bases, with 14 bases left in between. CDR3 residues: CSVEDSPGWADTQYF. CDR3 bases: TGCAGCGTTGAAGATAGCCCGGGGTGGGCAGATACGCAGTATTTT.

The rearrangement uses TRBV28 and TRBJ2-7, with a weak D call TRBD2 (6 bases). The CDR3 is 14 residues long. Trimming took off 5 bases at V and 5 bases at J, with 16 bases between the two ends. Germline V gene data show CDR1 as MDHEN and CDR2 as SYDVKM. CDR3 loop: CASSPFAGIHEQYF. The CDR3 DNA sequence: TGTGCCAGCAGTCCCTTTGCGGGGATTCACGAGCAGTACTTC.

Written as DNA, the CDR3 is TGTGCCAGCAATCTCGTAGGACTAGCTCCCAACTACGAGCAGTACTTC. Amino acid sequence: CASNLVGLAPNYEQYF. V and J are TRBV2 and TRBJ2-7; 8 bases match TRBD2. The CDR3 extends over 16 amino acids. J gave up 3 bases and V 7 bases, and 14 bases lay outside the gene matches. CDR1 is SNHLY and CDR2 is FYNNEI in the germline V gene.

The chain employs TRBV6-5 and TRBJ2-7; 7 bases fit TRBD1. This CDR3 has 14 amino acids. Germline V gene data show CDR1 as MNHEY and CDR2 as SVGAGI. V was clipped by 5 bases and J by 2 bases; unmatched bases: 6. CDR3 loop: CASSLGQRPYEQYF. Written as DNA, the CDR3 is TGTGCCAGCAGTCTGGGACAGCGTCCCTACGAGCAGTACTTC.

This chain joins TRBV6-5 and TRBJ2-5, with D unresolved. Germline V gene data show CDR1 as MNHEY and CDR2 as SVGAGI. The CDR3 sequence is 13 residues long. V lost 8 bases and J lost 1, with 11 bases in between. The CDR3 is CASGFNRQETQYF. The CDR3 nucleotides read TGTGCCAGCGGATTCAACCGCCAAGAGACCCAGTACTTC.